This TCR beta chain was recorded in a study of CD8+ T cells in alopecia areata. General observations from the study: Tofacitinib did not eliminate many expanded lesional clones from scalp or blood. Sequenced scalp T cells also include alphabeta T cells resident in normal skin.

RNA extraction and reverse transcription yielded cDNA as sequencing template. This table comes from immunoSEQ multiplex PCR, and its TCRdb copy is limited to in-frame clones, with some not included. The table lists approximately 210,000 clones, 66% of them singletons. Concerning this clone: Its antigen is undetermined.

As to treatment: oral pan-JAK inhibitor, 5-10 mg twice daily. In germline, CDR1 is GTSNPN, CDR2 SVGIG (reference sequence). Trimming removed 0 bases at V and 5 bases at J, with 14 bases between. This CDR3 comprises 15 residues. Sequences were derived from CD4+ T cells sorted from blood, sampled at approximately week 42, from a patient treated with tofacitinib. The sequence came from a human donor with alopecia areata. The rearrangement uses TRBV30 and TRBJ2-1; perhaps TRBD1 as D (6 bases). CDR3 sequence reads: CAWSVGTTINNEQFF. The CDR3 DNA follows: TGTGCCTGGAGTGTCGGGACAACGATAAACAATGAGCAGTTCTTC.